This T cell receptor beta chain was identified during a study of T cells in Graves' hyperthyroidism and ophthalmopathy. Study-level results: Ophthalmopathy was model-predicted a median around 6.7 months pre-onset. Within blood appeared most thyroid clonotypes that had expanded above 0.001. A model using 13 V-J features told ophthalmopathy apart from stable hyperthyroidism.

Blood sampling occurred at first hyperthyroidism diagnosis, ahead of any ophthalmopathy symptoms. A note on this clonotype: Its antigen is unidentified.

The CDR3 has 12 amino acids. From germline, CDR1 is GTSNPN and CDR2 SVGIG (reference sequence). V lost 4 bases to trimming and J lost 5 bases, with 11 bases between them. Amplification of TCR beta CDR3 regions was performed using RNA transcripts as template. The TCR CDR3 was amplified in a first-round RT-PCR using the HTBI primer set. MiXCR, run by TCRdb on the multiplex PCR reads, gives a single entry per CDR3 protein. The sample lists nearly 600,000 distinct CDR3 sequences, over 11% seen once, with about 5.8% in the top ten. Sequencing input: blood. This receptor was obtained from a woman in her 30s with Graves' hyperthyroidism that later progressed to Graves' ophthalmopathy. The V and J genes are TRBV30 and TRBJ1-2; D unresolved. The CDR3 sequence is CAWTRWGYGYTF. The CDR3 coding sequence is TGTGCCTGGACCCGATGGGGTTATGGCTACACCTTC.